This TCR beta chain was recorded in a study of OX40 agonist ivuxolimab in advanced cancers. The protocol was immunoSEQ multiplex PCR, while the TCRdb copy is restricted to in-frame clones and leaves out a portion. The sample comprises roughly 65,000 clones, 60% to 85% of which are singletons, and about 2.2% rests with the top ten. Germline V gene sequence: CDR1 MNHNS, CDR2 SASEGT. V was cut by 9 bases and J by 1 base, with 12 bases left in between. This CDR3 spans 13 amino acids. The source of this sequence is an adult with an advanced solid tumor such as melanoma, head and neck, liver or kidney cancer. Specimen: CD4+ or CD8+ T cells sorted from blood, collected in a trial of the OX40 agonist ivuxolimab. The chain has TRBV6-1 and TRBJ1-1, with no clear D. CDR3 coding DNA: TGTGCCAGTAGAGTGACGGAGAACACTGAAGCTTTCTTT. Translating gives CASRVTENTEAFF.